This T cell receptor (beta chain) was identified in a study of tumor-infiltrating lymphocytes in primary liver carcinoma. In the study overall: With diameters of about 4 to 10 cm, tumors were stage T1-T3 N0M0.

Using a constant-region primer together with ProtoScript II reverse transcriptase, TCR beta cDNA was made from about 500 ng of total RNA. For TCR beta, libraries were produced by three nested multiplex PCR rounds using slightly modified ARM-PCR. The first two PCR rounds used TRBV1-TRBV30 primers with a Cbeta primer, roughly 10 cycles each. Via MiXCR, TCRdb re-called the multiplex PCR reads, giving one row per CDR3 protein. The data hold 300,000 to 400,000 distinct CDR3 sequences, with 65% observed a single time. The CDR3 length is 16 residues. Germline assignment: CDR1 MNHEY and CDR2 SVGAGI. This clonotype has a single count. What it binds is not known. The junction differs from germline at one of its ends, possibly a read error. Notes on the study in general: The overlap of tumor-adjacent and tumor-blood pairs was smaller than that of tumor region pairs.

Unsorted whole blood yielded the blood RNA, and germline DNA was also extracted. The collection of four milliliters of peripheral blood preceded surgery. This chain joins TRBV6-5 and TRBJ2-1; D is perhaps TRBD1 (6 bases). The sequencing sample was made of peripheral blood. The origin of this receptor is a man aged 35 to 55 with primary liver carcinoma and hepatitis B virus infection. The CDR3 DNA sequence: TGTGCCAGCAGTTACTCGGGAACAGGGAACTACAATAAGCAGTTCTTC. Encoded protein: CASSYSGTGNYNKQFF.